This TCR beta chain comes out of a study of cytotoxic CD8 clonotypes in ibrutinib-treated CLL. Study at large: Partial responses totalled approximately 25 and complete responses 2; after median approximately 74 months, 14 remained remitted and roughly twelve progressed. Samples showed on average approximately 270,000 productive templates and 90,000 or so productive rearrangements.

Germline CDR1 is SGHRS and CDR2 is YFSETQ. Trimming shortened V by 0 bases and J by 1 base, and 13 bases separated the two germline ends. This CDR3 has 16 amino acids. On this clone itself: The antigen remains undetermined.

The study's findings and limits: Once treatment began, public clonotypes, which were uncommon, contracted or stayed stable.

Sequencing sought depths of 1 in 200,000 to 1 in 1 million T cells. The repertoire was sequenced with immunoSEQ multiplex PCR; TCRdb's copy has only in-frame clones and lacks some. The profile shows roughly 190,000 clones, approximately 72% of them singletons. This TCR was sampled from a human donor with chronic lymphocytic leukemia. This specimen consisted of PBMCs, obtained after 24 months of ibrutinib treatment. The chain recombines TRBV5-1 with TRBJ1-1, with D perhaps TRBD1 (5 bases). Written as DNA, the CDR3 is TGCGCCAGCAGCTTGGCAGGGTTAGCGGGGAACACTGAAGCTTTCTTT. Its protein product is CASSLAGLAGNTEAFF. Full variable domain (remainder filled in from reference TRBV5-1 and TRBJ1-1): KAGVTQTPRYLIKTRGQQVTLSCSPISGHRSVSWYQQTPGQGLQFLFEYFSETQRNKGNFPGRFSGRQFSNSRSEMNVSTLELGDSALYLCASSLAGLAGNTEAFFGQGTRLTVV.